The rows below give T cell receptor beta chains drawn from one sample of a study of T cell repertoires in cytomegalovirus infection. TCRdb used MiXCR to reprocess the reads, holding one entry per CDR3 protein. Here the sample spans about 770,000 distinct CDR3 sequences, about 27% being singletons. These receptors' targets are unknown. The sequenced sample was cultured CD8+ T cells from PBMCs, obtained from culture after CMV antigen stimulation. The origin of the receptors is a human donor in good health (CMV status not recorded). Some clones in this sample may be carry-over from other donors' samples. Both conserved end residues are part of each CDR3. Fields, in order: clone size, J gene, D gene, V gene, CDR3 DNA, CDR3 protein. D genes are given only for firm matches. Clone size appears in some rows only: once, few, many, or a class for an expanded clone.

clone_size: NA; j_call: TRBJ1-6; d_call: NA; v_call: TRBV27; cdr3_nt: TGTGCCAGCACCTTCGGGGCCTATAATTCACCCCTCCACTTT; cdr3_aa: CASTFGAYNSPLHF
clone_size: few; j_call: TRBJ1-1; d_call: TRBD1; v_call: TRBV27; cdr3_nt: TGTGCCAGCAACCGCCGGGACAGGGGGGCTATGAACACTGAAGCTTTCTTT; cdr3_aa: CASNRRDRGAMNTEAFF
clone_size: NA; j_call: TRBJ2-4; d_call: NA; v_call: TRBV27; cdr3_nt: TGTGCCAGCAGTATGGGACCGGCCCCAGCCAAAAACATTCAGTACTTC; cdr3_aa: CASSMGPAPAKNIQYF
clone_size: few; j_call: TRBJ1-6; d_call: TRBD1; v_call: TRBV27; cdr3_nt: TGTGCCAGCAGTTTGGGACAGGGCATGGGGGGTTCACCCCTCCACTTT; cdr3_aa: CASSLGQGMGGSPLHF
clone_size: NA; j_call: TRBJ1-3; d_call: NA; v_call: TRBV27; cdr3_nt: TGTGCCAGCAGTTTCGACCCCTCTGGAAACACCATATATTTT; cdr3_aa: CASSFDPSGNTIYF
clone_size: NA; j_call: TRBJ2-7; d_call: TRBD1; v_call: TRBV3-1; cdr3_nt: TGTGCCAGCAGCCAAACGTGGGGGACAGACTACGAGCAGTACTTC; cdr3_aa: CASSQTWGTDYEQYF
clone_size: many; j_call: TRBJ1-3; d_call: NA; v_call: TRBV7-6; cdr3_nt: TGTGCCAGCAGCACAGGCCACTCTGGAAACACCATATATTTT; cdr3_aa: CASSTGHSGNTIYF
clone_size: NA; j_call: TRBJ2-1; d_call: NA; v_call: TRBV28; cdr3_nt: TGTGCCAGCAGTTCCTCGGACCGGGTCCTTGAGCAGTTCTTC; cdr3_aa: CASSSSDRVLEQFF
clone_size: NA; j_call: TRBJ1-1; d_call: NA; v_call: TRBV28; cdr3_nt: TGTGCCAGCAGTAGGGAGGGGTGGGGGACTGAAGCTTTCTTT; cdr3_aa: CASSREGWGTEAFF
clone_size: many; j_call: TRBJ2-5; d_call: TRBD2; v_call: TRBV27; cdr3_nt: TGTGCCAGCAGCTTAGCGGGGGGACTTCAAGAGACCCAGTACTTC; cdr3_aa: CASSLAGGLQETQYF
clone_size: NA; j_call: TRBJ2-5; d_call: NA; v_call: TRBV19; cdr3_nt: TGTGCCAGTAGTGCCGCCTTAGGGGAGACCCAGTACTTC; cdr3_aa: CASSAALGETQYF
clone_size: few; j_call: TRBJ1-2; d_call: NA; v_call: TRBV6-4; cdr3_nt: TGTGCCAGCAGTGACTCCAGCTATAACTATGGCTACACCTTC; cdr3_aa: CASSDSSYNYGYTF
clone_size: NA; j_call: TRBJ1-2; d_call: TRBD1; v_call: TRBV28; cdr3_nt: TGTGCCAGCAACAGGGGAGGGCACTATGGCTACACCTTC; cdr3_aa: CASNRGGHYGYTF
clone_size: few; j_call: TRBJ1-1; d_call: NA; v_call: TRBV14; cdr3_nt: TGTGCCAGCAGCCTTCTCAGGGGTTCTGAAGCTTTCTTT; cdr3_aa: CASSLLRGSEAFF
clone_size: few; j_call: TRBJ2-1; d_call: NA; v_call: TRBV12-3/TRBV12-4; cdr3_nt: TGTGCCAGCAGGGAGGGGCTCTACAATGAGCAGTTCTTC; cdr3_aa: CASREGLYNEQFF
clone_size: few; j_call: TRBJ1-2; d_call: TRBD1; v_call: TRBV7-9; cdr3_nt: TGTGCCAGCAGCTTAGCTACAGGGACCAGGGGGAACTATGGCTACACCTTC; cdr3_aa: CASSLATGTRGNYGYTF
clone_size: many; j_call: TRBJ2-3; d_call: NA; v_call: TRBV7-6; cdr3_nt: TGTGCCAGCAGCTTAGGCAGTCCAGACTTTGGGCCCAGGGGCACAGATACGCAGTATTTT; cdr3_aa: CASSLGSPDFGPRGTDTQYF
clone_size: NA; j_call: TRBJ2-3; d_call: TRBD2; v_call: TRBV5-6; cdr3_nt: TGTGCCAGCAGCTTGGCCGGACTAGCGGGGGTCAAAGCAGATACGCAGTATTTT; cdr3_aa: CASSLAGLAGVKADTQYF
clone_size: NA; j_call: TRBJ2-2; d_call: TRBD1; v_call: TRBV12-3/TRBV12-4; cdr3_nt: TGTGCCAGCAGTTTTGGGACAGGGGTTAACACCGGGGAGCTGTTTTTT; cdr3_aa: CASSFGTGVNTGELFF
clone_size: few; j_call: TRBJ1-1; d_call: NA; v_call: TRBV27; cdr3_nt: TGTGCCAGCAGTTTTCTGACCTCCCCGAACACTGAAGCTTTCTTT; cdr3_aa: CASSFLTSPNTEAFF
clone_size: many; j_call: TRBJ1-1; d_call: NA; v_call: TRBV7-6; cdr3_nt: TGTGCCAGCAGCTTAAATGGGGGGAACACTGAAGCTTTCTTT; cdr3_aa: CASSLNGGNTEAFF
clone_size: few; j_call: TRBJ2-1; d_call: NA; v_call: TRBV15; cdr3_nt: TGTGCCACCAGCAGAGTTAGGAAACTCAAGGGGAATGAGCAGTTCTTC; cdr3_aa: CATSRVRKLKGNEQFF
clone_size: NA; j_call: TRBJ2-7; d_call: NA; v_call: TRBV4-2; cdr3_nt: TGTGCCAGCAGCTTTCGACTAGTCCCCTACGAGCAGTACTTC; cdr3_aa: CASSFRLVPYEQYF
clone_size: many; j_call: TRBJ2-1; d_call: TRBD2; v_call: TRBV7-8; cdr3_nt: TGTGCCAGCAGCTTAAAGGCTGGCCTAGCGGGGGGGCCGTTAAGCTACAATGAGCAGTTCTTC; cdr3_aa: CASSLKAGLAGGPLSYNEQFF
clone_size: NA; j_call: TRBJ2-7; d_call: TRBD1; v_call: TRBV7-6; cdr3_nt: TGTGCCAGCAGCTCCGGGACAGGGCTTCGCGAGCAGTACTTC; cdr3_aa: CASSSGTGLREQYF
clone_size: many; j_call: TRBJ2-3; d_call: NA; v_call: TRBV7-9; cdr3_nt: TGTGCCAGCAGCTTAGGTGGGTTGACAGATACGCAGTATTTT; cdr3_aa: CASSLGGLTDTQYF
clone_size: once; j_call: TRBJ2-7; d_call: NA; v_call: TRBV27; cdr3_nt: TGTGCCAGCAGTTTCGCCTACAACTACGAGCAGTACTTC; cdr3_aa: CASSFAYNYEQYF
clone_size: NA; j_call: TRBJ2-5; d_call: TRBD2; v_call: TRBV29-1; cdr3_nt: TGCAGCGTTGGGGACGGGGCGGGGGAAGAGACCCAGTACTTC; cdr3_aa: CSVGDGAGEETQYF
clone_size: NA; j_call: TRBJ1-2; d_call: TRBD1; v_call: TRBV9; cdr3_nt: TGTGCCAGCAGTGGGAAGACAGGGTATAGCTATGGCTACACCTTC; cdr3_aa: CASSGKTGYSYGYTF
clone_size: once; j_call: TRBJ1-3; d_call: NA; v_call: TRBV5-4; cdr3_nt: TGTGCCAGCAGCTTATCAAACACCATATATTTT; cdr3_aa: CASSLSNTIYF
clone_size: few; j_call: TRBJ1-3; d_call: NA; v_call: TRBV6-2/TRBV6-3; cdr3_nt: TGTGCCAGCATGAAACGGGACGGAAGAAACACCATATATTTT; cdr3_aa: CASMKRDGRNTIYF
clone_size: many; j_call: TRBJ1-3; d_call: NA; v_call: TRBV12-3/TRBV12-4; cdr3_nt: TGTGCCAGCAGTTCACGGCCCTTCAACTCTGGAAACACCATATATTTT; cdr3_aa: CASSSRPFNSGNTIYF
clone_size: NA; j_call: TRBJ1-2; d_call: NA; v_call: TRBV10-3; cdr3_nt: TGTGCCATCAGTGATGGGGCGAACTATGGCTACACCTTC; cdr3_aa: CAISDGANYGYTF
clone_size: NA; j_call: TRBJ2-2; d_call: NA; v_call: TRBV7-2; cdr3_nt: TGTGCCAGCAGCTTAGCGATCAACACCGGGGAGCTGTTTTTT; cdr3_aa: CASSLAINTGELFF
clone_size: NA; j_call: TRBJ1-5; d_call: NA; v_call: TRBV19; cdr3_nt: TGTGCCAGTAGTATTTGGCGGCCGAGACCTAACGGGGTGTATGTACAGCCCCAGCATTTT; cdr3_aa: CASSIWRPRPNGVYVQPQHF
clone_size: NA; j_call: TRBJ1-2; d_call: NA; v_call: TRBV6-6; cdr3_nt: TGTGCCAGCAGTTACTTGAAGAGGGGCGCAGGAGGCTACACCTTC; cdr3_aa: CASSYLKRGAGGYTF
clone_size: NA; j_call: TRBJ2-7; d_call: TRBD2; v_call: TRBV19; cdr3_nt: TGTGCCAGTAGTGCGGGACTAGCGGTCTCCTACGAGCAGTACTTC; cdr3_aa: CASSAGLAVSYEQYF
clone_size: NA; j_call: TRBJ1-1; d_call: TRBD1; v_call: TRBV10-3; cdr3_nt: TGTGCCATCAGTGGGTGGACAGGGAGGGTCACTGAAGCTTTCTTT; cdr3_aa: CAISGWTGRVTEAFF
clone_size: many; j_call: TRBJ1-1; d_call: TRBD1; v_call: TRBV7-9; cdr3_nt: TGTGCCAGCAGCGACAGGGCTGGCGCCACTGAAGCTTTCTTT; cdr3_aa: CASSDRAGATEAFF
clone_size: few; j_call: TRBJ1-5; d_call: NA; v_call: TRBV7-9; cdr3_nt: TGTGCCAGCAGCTTGGGGCGAGGCAGAGATAGCAATCAGCCCCAGCATTTT; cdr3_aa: CASSLGRGRDSNQPQHF
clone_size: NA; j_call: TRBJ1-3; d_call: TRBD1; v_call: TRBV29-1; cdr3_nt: TGCAGCGTTGGGGACAGGGGCGCCAGCTCTGGAAACACCATATATTTT; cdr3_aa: CSVGDRGASSGNTIYF
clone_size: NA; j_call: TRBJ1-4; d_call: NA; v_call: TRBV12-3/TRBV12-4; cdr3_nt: TGTGCCAGCAGCCTAGGGGACAAAAATGAAAAACTGTTTTTT; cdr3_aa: CASSLGDKNEKLFF
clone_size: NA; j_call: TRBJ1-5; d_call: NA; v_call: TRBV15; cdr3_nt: TGTGCCACCAGCAGTGACCCAGGGGTCGGTCAGCCCCAGCATTTT; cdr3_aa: CATSSDPGVGQPQHF
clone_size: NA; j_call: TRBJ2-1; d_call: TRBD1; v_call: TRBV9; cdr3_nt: TGTGCCAGCAGCGGGCGGACAGGGGGCGAAGCCCTTATGGATGAGCAGTTCTTC; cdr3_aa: CASSGRTGGEALMDEQFF
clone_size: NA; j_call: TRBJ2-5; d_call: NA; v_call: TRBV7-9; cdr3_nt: TGTGCCAGCACCTTTCATCCCAAAGAGACCCAGTACTTC; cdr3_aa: CASTFHPKETQYF
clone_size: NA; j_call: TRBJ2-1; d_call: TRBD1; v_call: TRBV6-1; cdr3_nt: TGTGCCAGCAGTGGTTACGGGACAGATTACAATGAGCAGTTCTTC; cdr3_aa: CASSGYGTDYNEQFF